The source of this TCR beta chain is a study of T cell repertoires in cytomegalovirus infection. The wider study: CMV epitopes that were recently identified and HLA-C-restricted were used alongside well-studied HLA-B-restricted ones.

A few counts support this clonotype. Its target is not known. Each CDR3 protein gets one entry after TCRdb re-called the reads with MiXCR. The table has approximately 770,000 distinct CDR3 sequences, almost 30% seen once. With V trimmed by 4 bases and J by 5 bases, 5 bases remained unmatched. This CDR3 has 16 amino acids. CDR1 is SGHVS, CDR2 FNYEAQ, per germline. This clonotype was obtained from a human donor in good health (CMV status not recorded). Some clones in this sample may be carry-over from other donors' samples. This chain links TRBV7-6 with TRBJ2-3; TRBD2 agrees at 14 bases. The specimen was cultured CD8+ T cells from PBMCs, collected from culture after CMV antigen stimulation. In nucleotides, the CDR3 is TGTGCCAGCAGCTCGACTAGCGGGGGGGCGAAAGATACGCAGTATTTT. It translates to CASSSTSGGAKDTQYF.